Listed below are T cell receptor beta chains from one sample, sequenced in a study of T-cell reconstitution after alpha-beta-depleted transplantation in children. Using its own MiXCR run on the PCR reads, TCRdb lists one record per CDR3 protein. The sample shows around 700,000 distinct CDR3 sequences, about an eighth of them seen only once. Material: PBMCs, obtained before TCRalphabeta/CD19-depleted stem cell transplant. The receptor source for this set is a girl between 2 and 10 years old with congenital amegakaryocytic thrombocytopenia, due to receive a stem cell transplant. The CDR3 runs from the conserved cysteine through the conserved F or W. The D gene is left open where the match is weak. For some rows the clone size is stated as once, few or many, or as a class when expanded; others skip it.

CASSAQAGTTDTQYF | TGTGCCAGCAGTGCCCAAGCGGGGACCACAGATACGCAGTATTTT | TRBV6-4 | many | TRBD2 | TRBJ2-3
CASSLSVGGSNEQFF | TGTGCCAGCAGCTTAAGTGTAGGCGGATCCAATGAGCAGTTCTTC | TRBV7-9 | few | . | TRBJ2-1
CASSTIQGAYEPYF | TGTGCCAGCAGTACCATACAGGGGGCCTACGAGCCGTACTTC | TRBV12-3/TRBV12-4 | . | TRBD1 | TRBJ2-7
CASTRGASAASYEQYF | TGTGCCAGCACCCGAGGTGCTAGCGCTGCCTCCTACGAGCAGTACTTC | TRBV9 | . | . | TRBJ2-7
CASSQTSGSTETQYF | TGTGCCAGCAGCCAGACTAGCGGGAGTACAGAGACCCAGTACTTC | TRBV7-9 | few | TRBD2 | TRBJ2-5
CSVVFQRNTIYF | TGCAGCGTTGTTTTCCAGAGAAACACCATATATTTT | TRBV29-1 | few | . | TRBJ1-3
CASKPQGYQKTQYF | TGTGCCAGCAAACCACAGGGGTACCAAAAGACCCAGTACTTC | TRBV27 | . | TRBD1 | TRBJ2-5
CASSLGLWGSSYEQYF | TGTGCCAGCAGTTTAGGTTTGTGGGGGAGCTCCTACGAGCAGTACTTC | TRBV28 | many | . | TRBJ2-7
CASSLGLAGAYNEQFF | TGCGCCAGCAGTTTGGGACTAGCGGGAGCTTACAATGAGCAGTTCTTC | TRBV5-1 | many | TRBD2 | TRBJ2-1
CASSPGLADSETQYF | TGCGCCAGCAGCCCAGGACTAGCGGATTCAGAGACCCAGTACTTC | TRBV5-1 | . | TRBD2 | TRBJ2-5
CSARTHPAYEQYF | TGCAGTGCCAGGACTCATCCCGCCTACGAGCAGTACTTC | TRBV20-1 | few | . | TRBJ2-7
CSSNLQDTQYF | TGCAGTTCGAATCTTCAAGATACGCAGTATTTT | TRBV20-1 | few | . | TRBJ2-3
CSARRAGSTNTGELFF | TGCAGTGCTAGAAGGGCAGGGAGTACGAACACCGGGGAGCTGTTTTTT | TRBV20-1 | many | . | TRBJ2-2
CAIRGTGERGETQYF | TGTGCCATCAGGGGGACAGGGGAAAGGGGAGAGACCCAGTACTTC | TRBV10-3 | many | TRBD1 | TRBJ2-5
CASSSRGMVIETQYF | TGTGCCAGCAGTAGTCGGGGAATGGTTATAGAGACCCAGTACTTC | TRBV27 | few | . | TRBJ2-5
CSAGGDSQETQYF | TGCAGTGCTGGCGGGGACAGCCAAGAGACCCAGTACTTC | TRBV20-1 | few | . | TRBJ2-5
CASSLGTSGRSETQCF | TGCGCCAGCAGCTTGGGGACTAGCGGAAGGTCGGAGACACAGTGCTTC | TRBV5-1 | . | TRBD2 | TRBJ2-5
CASSQGQTTYDEQFF | TGCGCCAGCAGCCAAGGCCAGACCACGTACGATGAGCAGTTCTTC | TRBV4-1 | . | . | TRBJ2-1
CASSSYYPNNEQFF | TGCGCCAGCAGCAGCTACTACCCGAACAATGAGCAGTTCTTC | TRBV5-1 | . | . | TRBJ2-1
CASSKSGTVGEQYF | TGCGCCAGCAGCAAATCCGGGACGGTGGGAGAGCAGTACTTC | TRBV5-1 | . | . | TRBJ2-7
CASSLSGSFPYNEQFF | TGTGCCAGCAGCTTGAGCGGGAGCTTCCCCTACAATGAGCAGTTCTTC | TRBV7-3 | . | TRBD2 | TRBJ2-1
CSARDRIPNSPLHF | TGCAGTGCTAGAGATCGAATTCCGAATTCACCCCTCCACTTT | TRBV20-1 | many | . | TRBJ1-6
CAMSDLSGDRETQYF | TGTGCCATGAGTGACCTTAGCGGGGACCGGGAGACCCAGTACTTC | TRBV10-3 | . | TRBD2 | TRBJ2-5
CASSLSSRPRETQYF | TGTGCCAGCAGTTTATCGTCCAGGCCCCGAGAGACCCAGTACTTC | TRBV27 | . | . | TRBJ2-5
CASRYQGSSETQYF | TGTGCCAGCAGGTATCAGGGATCCTCAGAGACCCAGTACTTC | TRBV12-3/TRBV12-4 | few | . | TRBJ2-5
CASSHLAGEGLGELFF | TGTGCCAGCAGTCACCTAGCGGGAGAGGGGCTCGGGGAGCTGTTTTTT | TRBV12-3/TRBV12-4 | . | TRBD2 | TRBJ2-2
CSGATSGRNNEQFF | TGCAGTGGCGCGACTAGCGGGAGAAACAATGAGCAGTTCTTC | TRBV20-1 | many | TRBD2 | TRBJ2-1
CASSPDRITPQHF | TGTGCCAGCAGCCCCGACCGTATTACGCCCCAGCATTTT | TRBV12-3/TRBV12-4 | many | . | TRBJ1-5
CASSSFGGGVNNEQFF | TGTGCCAGCAGCTCCTTTGGGGGAGGGGTTAACAATGAGCAGTTCTTC | TRBV7-6 | . | TRBD2 | TRBJ2-1
CASMLTGLTEAFF | TGTGCCAGCATGCTTACAGGGTTAACTGAAGCTTTCTTT | TRBV12-3/TRBV12-4 | few | . | TRBJ1-1
CASSPDPGHPAPQHF | TGTGCCAGCAGCCCGGACCCGGGACACCCAGCGCCCCAGCATTTT | TRBV5-5 | . | . | TRBJ1-5
CASSYGARYGYTF | TGTGCCAGCAGTTACGGCGCTCGCTATGGCTACACCTTC | TRBV6-5 | many | . | TRBJ1-2